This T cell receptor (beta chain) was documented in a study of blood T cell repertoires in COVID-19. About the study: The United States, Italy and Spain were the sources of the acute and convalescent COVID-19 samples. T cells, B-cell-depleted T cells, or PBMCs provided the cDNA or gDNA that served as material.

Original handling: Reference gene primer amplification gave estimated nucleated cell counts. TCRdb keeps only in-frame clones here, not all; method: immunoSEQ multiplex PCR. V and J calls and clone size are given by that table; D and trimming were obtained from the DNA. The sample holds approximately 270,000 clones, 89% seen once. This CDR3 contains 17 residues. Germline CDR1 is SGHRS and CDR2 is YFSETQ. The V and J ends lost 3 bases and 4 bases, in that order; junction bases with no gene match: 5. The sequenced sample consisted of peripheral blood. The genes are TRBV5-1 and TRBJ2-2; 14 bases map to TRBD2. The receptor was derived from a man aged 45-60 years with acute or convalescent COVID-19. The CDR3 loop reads CASSSGLAGGLTGELFF. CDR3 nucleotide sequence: TGCGCCAGCAGCTCTGGACTAGCGGGGGGTCTCACCGGGGAGCTGTTTTTT.